The subject of this entry is one T cell receptor beta chain. Its specificity is unknown. Collection occurred without any documented infections or immune events in donors. The source of the sample is a study of identifying expanded T cells in peripheral blood. Germline assignment: CDR1 GTSNPN and CDR2 SVGIG (reference sequence). V was trimmed by 0 bases and J by 0 bases, leaving 11 bases between them. The CDR3 loop spans 15 amino acids. Data came from immunoSEQ multiplex PCR; TCRdb stores just in-frame clones and leaves some out. The data hold just under 65,000 clones, with more than 70% observed a single time. Study results and caveats: Clone count variance between approximately two-week samples rose with total template count. Over two and four weeks, about 17 and 20 clones changed, versus approximately 1.2 between replicates.

The V and J genes are TRBV30 and TRBJ2-5; D is ambiguous. The origin of this receptor is a person aged 18 to 75 in good health. The sample taken for sequencing was blood. As DNA, the CDR3 is TGTGCCTGGAGTGTACGGCCCGGACACCAAGAGACCCAGTACTTC. Protein: CAWSVRPGHQETQYF.